The TCR beta chain under discussion was sequenced for a study of early T cells in non-severe SARS-CoV-2 infection. Background on the study: The chains were unpaired, and the sequenced material was bulk RNA from unsorted whole blood.

Overall study findings and caveats: VDJdb matching skewed toward anti-spike CD8 responses, missing private and CD4 specificities.

This clonotype was detected only a few times. Its specificity is not known. Germline-derived CDR1 and CDR2 are SGDLS and YYNGEE. V was clipped by 4 bases and J by 4 bases; unmatched bases: 7. The CDR3 has 17 residues. The TCR library protocol was used to attach unique molecular identifiers. These identifiers were attached to individual cDNA molecules. From the 5' RACE reads, TCRdb called clonotypes with MiXCR, one entry per CDR3 protein. The sample includes around 80,000 distinct CDR3 sequences, 10% to 12% seen only once; the top ten take about 12%. The receptor was derived from an adult who was a healthcare worker with PCR-confirmed SARS-CoV-2 infection or an uninfected control (not recorded which). Sequencing used whole blood, obtained at baseline. V is TRBV9 and J is TRBJ2-3; 15 bases are shared with TRBD2. The chain's CDR3 is CASSPLGLAGGPDTQYF. Here the CDR3 DNA reads TGTGCCAGCAGCCCACTGGGACTAGCGGGGGGACCAGATACGCAGTATTTT.